This T cell receptor (beta chain) stems from a study of response to subunit inactivated influenza vaccine. This CDR3 has 17 residues. Germline-derived CDR1 and CDR2 are GTSNPN and SVGIG (reference sequence). Trimming at V came to 2 bases and at J to 2 bases, leaving 5 bases not matched to a gene. TCRdb ran MiXCR on the RT-PCR reads and lists one entry per CDR3 protein. The table shows more than 500,000 distinct CDR3 sequences, with 11% occurring only once. This clonotype was counted a few times. These same data were also listed under a study on T cells expressing NK-cell markers. According to that study: UMI-tagged 5'RACE template switching yielded the TCR beta cDNA.

The genes are TRBV30 and TRBJ2-3; 15 positions match TRBD2. The input for sequencing was PBMCs from blood, taken on the day of vaccination. This TCR was sampled from a man aged 45-65 years who received an inactivated influenza vaccine. The CDR3, as DNA: TGTGCCTGGAGTCGGACTAGCGGGAGGGCCCCCACAGATACGCAGTATTTT. Translating it yields CAWSRTSGRAPTDTQYF.